This is a list of T cell receptor beta chains from one sample in a study of shared clonotypes between healthy human individuals. Some clones are missing from TCRdb's copy, which holds only in-frame ones; the method was immunoSEQ multiplex PCR. The repertoire has around 2,000,000 clones, about 95% of them found once; the top ten carry 0.85% to 1.3%. Sequencing used naive CD8+ T cells sorted from blood. These receptors were taken from a man between 18 and 35 years old in good health. Each CDR3 is given with its conserved first and last residue. A D gene is named only where the DNA matches it firmly. Clone size is not always given. Where it is, it says once, few, many or a class for expanded clones.

TRBD1	TRBV29-1	TRBJ2-7	NA	CSVELPGAGGSYEQYF	TGCAGCGTTGAACTCCCTGGCGCAGGGGGCTCCTACGAGCAGTACTTC
NA	TRBV15	TRBJ1-1	NA	CATSRGAGLVEAFF	TGTGCCACCAGCAGAGGCGCAGGGTTGGTTGAAGCTTTCTTT
NA	TRBV6-5	TRBJ2-3	NA	CASGTDTQYF	TGTGCCAGCGGCACAGATACGCAGTATTTT
NA	TRBV5-6	TRBJ2-5	NA	CASSLVYIQETQYF	TGTGCCAGCAGCTTGGTGTACATCCAAGAGACCCAGTACTTC
NA	TRBV10-3	TRBJ1-6	NA	CAISELSQTLSYNSPLHF	TGTGCCATCAGTGAGTTATCACAGACTCTCTCCTATAATTCACCCCTCCACTTT
NA	TRBV4-1	TRBJ1-1	NA	CASSHFNGQNTEAFF	TGCGCCAGCAGCCATTTCAACGGACAGAACACTGAAGCTTTCTTT
TRBD1	TRBV5-1	TRBJ2-7	NA	CASSLEGQGGYEQYF	TGCGCCAGCAGCTTGGAGGGACAGGGGGGTTACGAGCAGTACTTC
NA	TRBV14	TRBJ1-1	once	CASSQDSRVVAFF	TGTGCCAGCAGCCAAGATTCACGGGTTGTAGCTTTCTTT
TRBD2	TRBV4-3	TRBJ2-7	once	CASSQDSGPPYEQYF	TGCGCCAGCAGCCAAGATAGCGGGCCTCCCTACGAGCAGTACTTC
NA	TRBV9	TRBJ1-1	NA	CASSPNGGNTEAFF	TGTGCCAGCAGCCCCAACGGGGGGAACACTGAAGCTTTCTTT
TRBD1	TRBV7-2	TRBJ2-7	NA	CASSLALGTGVYEQYF	TGTGCCAGCAGCTTAGCGCTCGGGACAGGAGTCTACGAGCAGTACTTC
TRBD2	TRBV4-1	TRBJ2-3	NA	CASSTSGGAISDTQYF	TGCGCCAGCAGCACCAGCGGGGGGGCCATCTCAGATACGCAGTATTTT
TRBD2	TRBV13	TRBJ2-5	NA	CASSFGTSGREETQYF	TGTGCCAGCAGCTTCGGGACTAGCGGGAGGGAGGAGACCCAGTACTTC
NA	TRBV7-9	TRBJ2-5	NA	CASSLFIADQETQYF	TGTGCCAGCAGCTTATTCATCGCAGATCAAGAGACCCAGTACTTC
TRBD1	TRBV27	TRBJ1-6	NA	CASSLSLTGVGNSPLHF	TGTGCCAGCAGTTTATCCCTTACAGGGGTGGGAAATTCACCCCTCCACTTT
NA	TRBV27	TRBJ1-5	NA	CASSLSRGANQPQHF	TGTGCCAGCAGTTTATCACGGGGGGCCAATCAGCCCCAGCATTTT
NA	TRBV4-1	TRBJ1-1	NA	CASSQKPQEAFF	TGCGCCAGCAGCCAAAAGCCACAGGAAGCTTTCTTT
TRBD1	TRBV27	TRBJ2-7	NA	CASSLSGQDYEQYF	TGTGCCAGCAGTTTATCTGGACAGGACTACGAGCAGTACTTC
TRBD1	TRBV27	TRBJ2-7	NA	CASSFRDSSSYEQYF	TGTGCCAGCAGTTTCCGGGACAGCTCCTCCTACGAGCAGTACTTC
TRBD1	TRBV25-1	TRBJ2-1	NA	CASSEPRGQGYNEQFF	TGTGCCAGCAGTGAACCGAGGGGACAGGGCTACAATGAGCAGTTCTTC
NA	TRBV2	TRBJ1-5	NA	CASSERETYVPQHF	TGTGCCAGCAGTGAACGAGAGACCTATGTGCCCCAGCATTTT
NA	TRBV6-1	TRBJ2-7	NA	CASSPWGSSYEQYF	TGTGCCAGCAGCCCCTGGGGTAGCTCCTACGAGCAGTACTTC
NA	TRBV27	TRBJ1-1	NA	CASSFMGLHTEAFF	TGTGCCAGCAGTTTTATGGGGCTGCACACTGAAGCTTTCTTT
NA	TRBV6-5	TRBJ1-2	NA	CASSLTESRGYTF	TGTGCCAGCAGTTTGACGGAGTCTAGGGGCTACACCTTC
NA	TRBV9	TRBJ1-5	NA	CASTRGPNQPQHF	TGTGCCAGCACAAGAGGACCTAATCAGCCCCAGCATTTT
TRBD2	TRBV11-2	TRBJ2-7	NA	CASSTGGRSYEQYF	TGTGCCAGCAGCACGGGGGGGAGATCCTACGAGCAGTACTTC
NA	TRBV28	TRBJ1-1	NA	CASGIQGVNTEAFF	TGTGCCAGCGGAATTCAGGGAGTTAACACTGAAGCTTTCTTT
NA	TRBV5-6	TRBJ1-1	once	CASSQQGYNTEAFF	TGTGCCAGCAGCCAACAGGGATATAACACTGAAGCTTTCTTT
NA	TRBV18	TRBJ2-7	NA	CASSPPDSRSYEQYF	TGTGCCAGCTCACCACCGGACAGTCGATCCTACGAGCAGTACTTC
NA	TRBV20-1	TRBJ2-3	NA	CSAEGEDTQYF	TGCAGTGCTGAAGGGGAAGATACGCAGTATTTT
TRBD1	TRBV7-6	TRBJ2-7	NA	CASSLTGVYEQYF	TGTGCCAGCAGCTTGACAGGGGTCTACGAGCAGTACTTC
NA	TRBV10-2	TRBJ2-7	NA	CASSEPGDSTYEQYF	TGCGCCAGCAGTGAGCCTGGGGACTCAACCTACGAGCAGTACTTC
NA	TRBV4-2	TRBJ1-4	NA	CASSPESGGLWNEKLFF	TGTGCCAGCAGTCCGGAATCGGGGGGGCTGTGGAATGAAAAACTGTTTTTT
TRBD2	TRBV28	TRBJ2-1	NA	CASSLPGLGFNEQFF	TGTGCCAGCAGTTTACCGGGACTAGGTTTCAATGAGCAGTTCTTC
NA	TRBV6-5	TRBJ1-6	NA	CASGTDYYNSPLHF	TGTGCCAGCGGGACGGATTACTATAATTCACCCCTCCACTTT
TRBD2	TRBV7-9	TRBJ2-2	NA	CASSSGLAGEITGELFF	TGTGCCAGCAGCTCGGGACTAGCGGGAGAGATCACCGGGGAGCTGTTTTTT
NA	TRBV15	TRBJ2-1	NA	CATSRERGGYNEQFF	TGTGCCACCAGCAGAGAGAGAGGAGGCTACAATGAGCAGTTCTTC
TRBD2	TRBV2	TRBJ2-5	few	CASSEWGTSGRAGETQYF	TGTGCCAGCAGTGAATGGGGGACTAGCGGGAGGGCCGGAGAGACCCAGTACTTC
NA	TRBV5-4	TRBJ2-2	NA	CASSDGTTNTGELFF	TGTGCCAGCAGCGACGGGACAACCAACACCGGGGAGCTGTTTTTT
NA	TRBV5-1	TRBJ1-1	once	CASSLADWNTEAFF	TGCGCCAGCAGCTTGGCAGACTGGAACACTGAAGCTTTCTTT
TRBD2	TRBV4-3	TRBJ2-1	NA	CASSQALAGEGYNEQFF	TGCGCCAGCAGCCAAGCACTAGCGGGGGAGGGATACAATGAGCAGTTCTTC
NA	TRBV4-1	TRBJ1-1	NA	CASSQDQGSGSNTEAFF	TGCGCCAGCAGCCAAGATCAGGGGAGTGGGTCGAACACTGAAGCTTTCTTT